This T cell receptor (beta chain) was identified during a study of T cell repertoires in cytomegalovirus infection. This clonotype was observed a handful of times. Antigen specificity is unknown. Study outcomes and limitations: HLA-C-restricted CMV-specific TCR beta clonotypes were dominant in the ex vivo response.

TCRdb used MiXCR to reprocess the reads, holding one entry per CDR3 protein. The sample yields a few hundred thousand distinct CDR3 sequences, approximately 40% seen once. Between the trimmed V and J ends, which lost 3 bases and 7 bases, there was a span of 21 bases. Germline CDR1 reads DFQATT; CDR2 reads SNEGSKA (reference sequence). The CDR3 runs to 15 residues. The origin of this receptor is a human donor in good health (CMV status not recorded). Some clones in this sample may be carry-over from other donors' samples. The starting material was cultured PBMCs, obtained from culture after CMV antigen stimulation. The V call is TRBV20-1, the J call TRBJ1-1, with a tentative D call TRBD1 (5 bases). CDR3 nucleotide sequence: TGCAGTGCTAGTGGGGGGACGTTGTTCGGAAGTGAAGCTTTCTTT. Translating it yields CSASGGTLFGSEAFF.